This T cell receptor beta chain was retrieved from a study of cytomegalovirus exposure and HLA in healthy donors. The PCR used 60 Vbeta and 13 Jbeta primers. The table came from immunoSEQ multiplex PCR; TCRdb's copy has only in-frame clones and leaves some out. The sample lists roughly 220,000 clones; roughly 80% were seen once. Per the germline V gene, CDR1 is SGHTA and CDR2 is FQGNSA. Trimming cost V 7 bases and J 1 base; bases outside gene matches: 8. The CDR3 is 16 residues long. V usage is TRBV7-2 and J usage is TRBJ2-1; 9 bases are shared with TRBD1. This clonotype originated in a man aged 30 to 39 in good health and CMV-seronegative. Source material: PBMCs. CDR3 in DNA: TGTGCCAGCACCACTTCCGGACAGGGGTCCTACAATGAGCAGTTCTTC. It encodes CASTTSGQGSYNEQFF.